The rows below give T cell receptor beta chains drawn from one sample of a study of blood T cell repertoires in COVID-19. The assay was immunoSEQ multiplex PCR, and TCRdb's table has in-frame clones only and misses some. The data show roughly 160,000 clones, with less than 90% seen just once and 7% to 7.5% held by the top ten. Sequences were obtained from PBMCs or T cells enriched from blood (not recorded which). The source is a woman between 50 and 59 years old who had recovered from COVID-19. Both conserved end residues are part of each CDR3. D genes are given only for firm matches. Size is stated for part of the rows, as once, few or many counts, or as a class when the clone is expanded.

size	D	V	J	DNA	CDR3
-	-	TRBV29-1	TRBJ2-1	TGCAGCGCACCTAGCGCTAGACGATACAATGAGCAGTTCTTC	CSAPSARRYNEQFF
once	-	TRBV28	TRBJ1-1	TGTGCCAGCAGGAAAACAGGGAGCACTGAAGCTTTCTTT	CASRKTGSTEAFF
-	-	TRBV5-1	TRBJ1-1	TGCGCCAGCAGCGTCCTTTTGGGGGGTGTGGACACTGAAGCTTTCTTT	CASSVLLGGVDTEAFF
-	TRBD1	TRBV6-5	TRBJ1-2	TGTGCCAGCAGTTACGACAGGGTGGTTGACTATGGCTACACCTTC	CASSYDRVVDYGYTF
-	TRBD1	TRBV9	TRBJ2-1	TGTGCCAGCAGCGCTTCCGGGACAGGTCGGTTCAATGAGCAGTTCTTC	CASSASGTGRFNEQFF
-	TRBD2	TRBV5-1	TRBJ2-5	TGCGCCAGCAGCCCCTGGAGTACTAGCGGGAGGGAGACCCAGTACTTC	CASSPWSTSGRETQYF
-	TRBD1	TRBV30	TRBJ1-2	TGTGCCTGGGGGGACAGGGGCTATGGCTACACCTTC	CAWGDRGYGYTF
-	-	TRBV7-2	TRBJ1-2	TGTGCCAGCAGCTATGGGCATGGCTACACCTTC	CASSYGHGYTF
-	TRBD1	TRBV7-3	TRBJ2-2	TGTGCCAGCAGCTTAAACCCGGGACAGGGGGCCGTCGGGGAGCTGTTTTTT	CASSLNPGQGAVGELFF
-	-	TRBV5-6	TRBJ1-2	TGTGCCAGCAGCTTACTACGGGACTGGCTTGGCTACACCTTC	CASSLLRDWLGYTF
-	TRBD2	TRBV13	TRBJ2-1	TGTGCCAGCAGCTTAGGGACTAGCGGGTCCTACAATGAGCAGTTCTTC	CASSLGTSGSYNEQFF
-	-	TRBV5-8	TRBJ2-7	TGTGCCAGCAGACGTACTAACCTTGAGGAGCAGTACTTC	CASRRTNLEEQYF
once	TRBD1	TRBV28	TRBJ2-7	TGTGCCAGCAGCTTAACAGGGGAAGTCTACGAGCAGTACTTC	CASSLTGEVYEQYF
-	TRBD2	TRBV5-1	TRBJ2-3	TGCGCCAGCAGCTTGCCACTAGCGGGTACAGATACGCAGTATTTT	CASSLPLAGTDTQYF
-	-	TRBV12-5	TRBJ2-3	TGTGCTAGTGCTCGCACAGATACGCAGTATTTT	CASARTDTQYF
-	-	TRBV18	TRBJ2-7	TGTGCCAGCTCACCAGGAGGGAAACCTACCGAGCAGTACTTC	CASSPGGKPTEQYF
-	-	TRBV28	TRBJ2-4	TGTGCCAGCAGTCATCGAGTAGCCAAAAACATTCAGTACTTC	CASSHRVAKNIQYF
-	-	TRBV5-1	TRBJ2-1	TGCGCCAGCAGCTTGGCGGGAGATACCTACAATGAGCAGTTCTTC	CASSLAGDTYNEQFF
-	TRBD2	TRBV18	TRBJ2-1	TGTGCCAGCTCGCCAAGGACTAGCGGGTTCCTTTACAATGAGCAGTTCTTC	CASSPRTSGFLYNEQFF
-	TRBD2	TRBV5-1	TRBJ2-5	TGCGCCAGCAGCTTCGGGACTAGCGGATTCCAAGAGACCCAGTACTTC	CASSFGTSGFQETQYF
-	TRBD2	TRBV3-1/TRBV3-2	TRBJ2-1	TGTGCCAGCAGCCAAGGTTCACTAGCGCCAAATGAGCAGTTCTTC	CASSQGSLAPNEQFF
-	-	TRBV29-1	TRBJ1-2	TGCAGCGCCTGGGAGAGTGCTAACTATGGCTACACCTTC	CSAWESANYGYTF
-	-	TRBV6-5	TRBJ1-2	TGTGCCAGCAGGGCCAGACAGTTAAAAGATGGCTACACCTTC	CASRARQLKDGYTF
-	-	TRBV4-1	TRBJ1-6	TGCGCCAGCAGCCAAGATTTGGCAGGGGTTAATTCACCCCTCCACTTT	CASSQDLAGVNSPLHF
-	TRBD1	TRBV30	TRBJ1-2	TGTGCCTGGAGTGCCAATGAGCCGGGACAGGGGGCAATAATTGACTATGGCTACACCTTC	CAWSANEPGQGAIIDYGYTF
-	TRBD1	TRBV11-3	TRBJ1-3	TGTGCCAGCAGCCCGCGGACAGGGCCCTCTGGAAACACCATATATTTT	CASSPRTGPSGNTIYF
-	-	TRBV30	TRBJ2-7	TGTGCCTGGAGTCGGGACAAATCCTACGAGCAGTACTTC	CAWSRDKSYEQYF
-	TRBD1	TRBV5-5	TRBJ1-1	TGTGCCAGCAGCTCAGAGGACAGGGGCCCTATAGAAGCTTTCTTT	CASSSEDRGPIEAFF
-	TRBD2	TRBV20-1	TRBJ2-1	TGCAGTGCAAGTAGACTAGCGGGAGGGTTACATGAGCAGTTCTTC	CSASRLAGGLHEQFF
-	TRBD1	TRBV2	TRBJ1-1	TGTGCCAGCAGTGACAGGGGGCTTACGACTGAAGCTTTCTTT	CASSDRGLTTEAFF
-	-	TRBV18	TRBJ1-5	TGTGCCAGCTCACCAAGCTTTGATCAGCCCCAGCATTTT	CASSPSFDQPQHF
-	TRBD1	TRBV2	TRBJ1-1	TGTGCCAGCAGTGGACGGGACAGGGATGTATGGAACACTGAAGCTTTCTTT	CASSGRDRDVWNTEAFF
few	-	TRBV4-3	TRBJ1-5	TGCGCCAGCAGCCAAGTAGAGGGCGGCCAGCCCCAGCATTTT	CASSQVEGGQPQHF
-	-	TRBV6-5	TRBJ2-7	TGTGCCAGCAGTTACTCGAGGGCGCCCGGGCCCTACGAGCAGTACTTC	CASSYSRAPGPYEQYF
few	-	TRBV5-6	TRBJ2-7	TGTGCCAGCAGCTTGGGACAGAGCTACGAGCAGTACTTC	CASSLGQSYEQYF
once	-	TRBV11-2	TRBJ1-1	TGTGCCAGCAGCTTAGACAGGGGAGCAACTGAAGCTTTCTTT	CASSLDRGATEAFF